The sequence of this TCR beta chain was determined in a study of T cell repertoires in cytomegalovirus infection. Across the study: From public TCR beta signatures came an indication of both CMV infection and matching HLA type.

The junction had 6 bases not matched to a gene; V was cut back by 2 bases and J by 6 bases. The CDR3 has 13 amino acids. Per the germline V gene, CDR1 is DFQATT and CDR2 is SNEGSKA (reference sequence). Only a few counts were recorded for this clonotype. No antigen is known for it. MiXCR, run by TCRdb on the reads, gives a single entry per CDR3 protein. The table includes some 120,000 distinct CDR3 sequences, roughly 9.1% detected once. Study-level findings and limits: Using cumulative public TCR beta family frequency, the authors identified those who carried CMV together with the relevant HLA. CMV-specific TCR beta clonotypes restricted by HLA-C dominated the ex vivo response.

The sequence was obtained from a human donor in good health (CMV status not recorded). Some clones in this sample may be carry-over from other donors' samples. This chain joins TRBV20-1 and TRBJ1-2; TRBD1 aligns across 7 bases. The sequencing sample was made of PBMCs, sequenced either directly or after in vitro stimulation (not recorded which). The CDR3 region is CSARFGGGHGYTF. CDR3 coding DNA: TGCAGTGCTAGATTTGGAGGGGGCCATGGCTACACCTTC.